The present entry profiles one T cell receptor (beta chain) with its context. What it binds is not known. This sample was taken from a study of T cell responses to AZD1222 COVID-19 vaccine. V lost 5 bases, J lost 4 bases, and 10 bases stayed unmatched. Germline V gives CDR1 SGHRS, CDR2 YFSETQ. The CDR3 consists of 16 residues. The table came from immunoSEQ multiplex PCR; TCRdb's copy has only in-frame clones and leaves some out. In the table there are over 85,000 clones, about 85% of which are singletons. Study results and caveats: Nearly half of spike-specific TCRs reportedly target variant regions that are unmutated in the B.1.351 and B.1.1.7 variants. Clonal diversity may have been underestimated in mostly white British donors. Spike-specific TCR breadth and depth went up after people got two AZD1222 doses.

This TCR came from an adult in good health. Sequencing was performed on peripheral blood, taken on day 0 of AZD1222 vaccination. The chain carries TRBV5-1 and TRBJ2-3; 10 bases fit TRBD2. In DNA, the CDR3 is TGCGCCAGCAGATTAACCAGCGGGAGGGCGTCAGATACGCAGTATTTT. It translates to CASRLTSGRASDTQYF.